This T cell receptor beta chain was sequenced for a study of T cell responses to AZD1222 COVID-19 vaccine. The CDR3 sequence is 18 residues long. After removal of 0 bases from V and 5 bases from J, the junction contained 14 bases not matched to a gene. Germline V gives CDR1 SGHAT, CDR2 FQNNGV. Sequencing used immunoSEQ multiplex PCR; TCRdb keeps in-frame clones, though not all of them. In the table there are 120,000 to 150,000 clones, about 93% of which are singletons. Sequences were derived from peripheral blood, sampled on day 0 of AZD1222 vaccination. The TCR was taken from an adult in good health. J is TRBJ1-2 and V is TRBV11-2, with 8 positions matching TRBD1. The CDR3 coding sequence is TGTGCCAGCAGCTTAGAAAATTGGGGTCGGGACAGGAGATATGGCTACACCTTC. It yields the protein CASSLENWGRDRRYGYTF.